These T cell receptor beta chains were read from a single sample in a study of long-term antiretroviral therapy in people with HIV. TCRdb's table, derived via immunoSEQ multiplex PCR, lists solely in-frame clones and lacks some. Among almost 35,000 clones listed, roughly 81% were seen once. The material sequenced was unsorted PBMCs, taken just over 2.7 years before starting antiretroviral therapy. These receptors were obtained from a woman aged 25 to 45 with HIV. The CDR3 runs from the conserved cysteine through the conserved F or W.

v_call	j_call	cdr3_aa
TRBV5-4	TRBJ2-1	CASSLVRDRLYSSYNEQFF
TRBV5-1	TRBJ1-1	CASSPPTVTTEAFF
TRBV6-5	TRBJ1-6	CASRGPMAGSLHF
TRBV5-1	TRBJ1-1	CTSSFGNWDSEAFF
TRBV4-2	TRBJ2-3	CASSQELAGAANTDTQYF
TRBV6-5	TRBJ2-1	CASSYSAQNGGEQFF
TRBV2	TRBJ2-6	CASSRDSPGANVLTF
TRBV9	TRBJ2-7	CASSGGTSGGALGEQYF
TRBV7-6	TRBJ2-1	CASSSGAYEQFF
TRBV7-9	TRBJ2-1	CASSLNRDRTFDEQFF
TRBV19	TRBJ1-5	CASSGTADNQPQHF
TRBV5-4	TRBJ1-2	CASSLERDGYGYTF
TRBV5-1	TRBJ2-7	CASSLSSGGWGSEQYF
TRBV9	TRBJ2-2	CASSASGGVTGELFF
TRBV6-1	TRBJ2-1	CATEGRNNEQFF
TRBV9	TRBJ2-1	CASSSYSISSYNEQFF
TRBV4-1	TRBJ2-1	CASSQDGEGAYNEQFF
TRBV9	TRBJ2-3	CASSGGTAISTDTQYF
TRBV19	TRBJ1-4	CASSSIGLVEKLFF
TRBV7-9	TRBJ2-3	CASSNQGLRTDTQYF
TRBV5-1	TRBJ1-2	CASSQLPDGTYGYTF
TRBV6-5	TRBJ2-7	CASRPGQGYEQYF
TRBV19	TRBJ1-5	CASRPTGLSNQPQHF
TRBV18	TRBJ2-7	CASSPVKETYEQYF
TRBV4-2	TRBJ1-3	CASSQALGNTIYF
TRBV27	TRBJ2-3	CASSSPDRDGADTQYF
TRBV27	TRBJ1-1	CASSFGQNTEAFF
TRBV19	TRBJ1-5	CASSVGGQVNQPQHF
TRBV19	TRBJ2-5	CASSISLAGVGETQYF
TRBV2	TRBJ2-6	CASSKGQGLSGANVLTF
TRBV5-1	TRBJ1-1	CASRLSGQGRGGTEAFF
TRBV10-3	TRBJ1-1	CAISSGRLNTEAFF
TRBV2	TRBJ1-5	CASRGGGGGDQPQHF
TRBV10-3	TRBJ1-1	CAISELFVRVDTEAFF
TRBV6-1	TRBJ1-2	CASRRRGNYGYTF
TRBV14	TRBJ1-1	CAPRPGATEAFF
TRBV19	TRBJ2-7	CASSQVLAYEQYF
TRBV7-3	TRBJ1-1	CASSIEMNTEAFF
TRBV4-1	TRBJ1-4	CASSLQQGNEKLFF
TRBV5-1	TRBJ2-6	CASSLVLAAGNGANVLTF
TRBV2	TRBJ1-2	CASSEQGNYGYTF
TRBV5-5	TRBJ1-3	CASSLWVGNTIYF
TRBV27	TRBJ2-3	CASSTIDTQYF
TRBV6-6	TRBJ1-2	CASSWGGYNYGYTF
TRBV6-5	TRBJ2-1	CASRLGGTQQQFF
TRBV13	TRBJ2-3	CASSLVGAGSTDTQYF
TRBV2	TRBJ2-5	CASSGRRNGETQYF
TRBV12-5	TRBJ2-3	CASGDKTSGGGVSGWRDTQYF